This entry concerns a single TCR beta chain. The study ran its PCR with 60 Vbeta and 13 Jbeta primers. Clones were read by immunoSEQ multiplex PCR, and TCRdb kept only the in-frame ones, dropping some. The sample shows some 130,000 clones, approximately 80% of them seen only once. This sample is part of a study of cytomegalovirus exposure and HLA in healthy donors. This CDR3 comprises 13 residues. The germline CDR1 and CDR2 sequences are MNHNY and SVGAGI (reference sequence). J gave up 8 bases and V 8 bases, and 4 bases lay outside the gene matches. The receptor was derived from a man aged 18 to 29 in good health and CMV-seronegative. This chain uses TRBV6-6 with TRBJ2-1; 12 bases match TRBD2. Sequenced: PBMCs. Here the CDR3 reads CASLAGGRDEQFF. CDR3 DNA: TGTGCCAGCCTAGCGGGGGGGAGGGATGAGCAGTTCTTC.